The sequence of this TCR beta chain was determined in a study of beta chain features in type 1 diabetes. Unmatched junction bases numbered 8, after V lost 4 bases and J lost 5 bases. This CDR3 is built from 15 residues. Germline V gene data show CDR1 as SGHRS and CDR2 as YFSETQ. This clone has only a few counts. The entirety of the isolated RNA underwent reverse transcription, so expressed TCRB transcripts were sequenced. Libraries were prepared by immunoSEQ multiplex PCR; TCRdb keeps only in-frame clonotypes and omits some of them. The table records around 350,000 clones, around 12% of them present only once.

This receptor was obtained from a young man in good health. The sequenced sample was naive CD4+ T cells from blood. The chain has TRBV5-1 and TRBJ1-5; 8 bases fit TRBD1. The CDR3 nucleotides are TGCGCCAGCAGCCCAGGACAGGGCCAGTATCAGCCCCAGCATTTT. Its protein product is CASSPGQGQYQPQHF.